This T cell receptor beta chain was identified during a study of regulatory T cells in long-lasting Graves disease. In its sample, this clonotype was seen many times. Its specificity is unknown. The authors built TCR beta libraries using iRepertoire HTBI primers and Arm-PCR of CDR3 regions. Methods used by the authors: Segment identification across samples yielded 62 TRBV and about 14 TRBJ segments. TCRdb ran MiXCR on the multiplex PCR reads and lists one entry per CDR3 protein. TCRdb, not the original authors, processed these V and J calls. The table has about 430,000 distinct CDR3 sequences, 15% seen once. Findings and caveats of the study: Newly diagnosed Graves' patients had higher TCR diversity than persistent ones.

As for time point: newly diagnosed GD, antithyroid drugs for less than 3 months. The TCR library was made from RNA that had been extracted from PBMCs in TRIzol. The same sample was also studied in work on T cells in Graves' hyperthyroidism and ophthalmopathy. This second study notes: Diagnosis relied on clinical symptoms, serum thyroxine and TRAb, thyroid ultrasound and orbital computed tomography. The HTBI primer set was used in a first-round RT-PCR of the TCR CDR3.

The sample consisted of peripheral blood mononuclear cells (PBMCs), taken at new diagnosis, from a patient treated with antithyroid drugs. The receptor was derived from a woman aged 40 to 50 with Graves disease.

The CDR3 coding sequence is TGTGCCATCAGCCCCGCAAGCGGGGCTAGCAATGAAAAACTGTTTTTT. This codes for CAISPASGASNEKLFF. This rearrangement joins TRBV10-3 to TRBJ1-4, with a weak D call TRBD1 (5 bases). The germline V gene has CDR1 ENHRY and CDR2 SYGVKD. V was trimmed by 6 bases and J by 5 bases, leaving 19 bases between them. This CDR3 is built from 16 residues.